This T cell receptor (beta chain) was documented in a study of vaccination effects on CD4 cells after COVID-19. Across the whole study: They grew 1.8 million or so PBMC in each well, adding approximately 10 IU/ml IL-2 and 10 ug/ml peptides.

Following an approximately 9-day culture, CD4+ T cells were purified. Profiled with immunoSEQ multiplex PCR; TCRdb holds only in-frame clones, not every one. Of under 50,000 clones in the sample, about 67% were seen once. Worth noting for this clone: Antigen unknown.

The clonotype was recovered from a human donor who received a COVID-19 vaccine. The specimen was CD4+ T cells from PBMCs cultured without peptide, collected before COVID-19 vaccination.

CDR3 DNA sequence: TGTGCCAGCAGCTTGGCCGGCCAGCCACCCTACGAGCAGTACTTC. It is translated as CASSLAGQPPYEQYF. V gene TRBV5-4 combines with J gene TRBJ2-7, with D unclear. CDR1 and CDR2 from the germline V gene are SGHNT and YYREEE (reference sequence). The CDR3 length is 15 residues. V was pared by 0 bases and J by 2 bases, with 12 bases between.